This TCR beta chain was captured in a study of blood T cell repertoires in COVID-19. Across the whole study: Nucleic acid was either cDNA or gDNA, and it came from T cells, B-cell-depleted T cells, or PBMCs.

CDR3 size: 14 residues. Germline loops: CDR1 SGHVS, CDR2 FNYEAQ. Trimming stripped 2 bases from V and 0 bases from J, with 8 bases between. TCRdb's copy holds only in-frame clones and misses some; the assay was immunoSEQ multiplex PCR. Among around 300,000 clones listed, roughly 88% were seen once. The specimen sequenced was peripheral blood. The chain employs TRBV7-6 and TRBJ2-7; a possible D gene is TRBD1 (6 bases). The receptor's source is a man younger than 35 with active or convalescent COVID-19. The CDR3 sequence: CASSLTGSSYEQYF. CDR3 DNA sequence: TGTGCCAGCAGCTTAACAGGGAGCTCCTACGAGCAGTACTTC. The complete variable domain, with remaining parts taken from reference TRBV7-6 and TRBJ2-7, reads GAGVSQSPRYKVTKRGQDVALRCDPISGHVSLYWYRQALGQGPEFLTYFNYEAQQDKSGLPNDRFSAERPEGSISTLTIQRTEQRDSAMYRCASSLTGSSYEQYFGPGTRLTVT.